Sequencing of this T cell receptor beta chain was carried out in a study of blood T cell repertoires in COVID-19. The overall study: There were acute and convalescent COVID-19 samples, and they came from the United States, Italy and Spain. T cells, B-cell-depleted T cells, or PBMCs provided the cDNA or gDNA that served as material.

Authors' data handling: For nucleated cells, counts were estimated from reference gene primer amplification. Sequenced by immunoSEQ multiplex PCR; TCRdb stores in-frame clones only, minus some. V, J and clone size are those of that table, while D and trimming were read from the DNA. The repertoire holds 50,000 to 60,000 clones, with 80% to 90% as singletons. Trimming took off 4 bases at V and 5 bases at J, with 11 bases between the two ends. Germline-derived CDR1 and CDR2 are LGHDT and YNNKEL (reference sequence). CDR3 length: 13 residues. Sequenced sample: peripheral blood. The rearrangement links TRBV3-1 (or the pseudogene TRBV3-2) to TRBJ1-2; tentative D call: TRBD1 (6 bases). The TCR originated in a man in his 60s with acute or convalescent COVID-19. CDR3 amino acids: CASSRPGTYGYTF. The CDR3 DNA sequence: TGTGCCAGCAGCCGACCCGGGACATATGGCTACACCTTC.